A selection of T cell receptor beta chains follows, all from one sample in a study of T-cell reconstitution after alpha-beta-depleted transplantation in children. TCRdb reprocessed the PCR reads with MiXCR, giving one entry per CDR3 protein. Of over 300,000 distinct CDR3 sequences listed, about 9.3% were seen once; the top ten hold around 2.5%. Here the sequenced sample was PBMCs from the stem cell graft donor, taken from the stem cell graft. The receptor set was obtained from a human donor who donated a stem cell graft to a child with acute lymphoblastic leukemia. The CDR3 runs from the conserved cysteine through the conserved F or W. The D gene is left open where the match is weak. The size of a clone is reported for some rows only, either as once, few or many, or as a class for expanded clones.

d_call j_call clone_size v_call cdr3_length cdr3_aa cdr3_nt
NA TRBJ2-6 NA TRBV7-9 17 CASSPRGGGSGANVLTF TGTGCCAGCAGCCCCCGGGGAGGGGGCTCTGGGGCCAACGTCCTGACTTTC
TRBD1 TRBJ1-1 few TRBV29-1 13 CSVEGDRVTEAFF TGCAGCGTTGAAGGGGACAGGGTCACTGAAGCTTTCTTT
NA TRBJ1-2 many TRBV7-2 14 CASSLERGLYGYTF TGTGCCAGCAGCTTAGAGCGGGGGCTGTATGGCTACACCTTC
TRBD1 TRBJ2-7 NA TRBV28 16 CASKDRVSGFSYEQYF TGTGCCAGCAAGGACAGGGTATCTGGGTTTTCCTACGAGCAGTACTTC
NA TRBJ1-5 NA TRBV15 15 CATSRDWQALSSQHF TGTGCCACCAGCAGAGATTGGCAGGCGCTGTCATCCCAGCATTTT
TRBD2 TRBJ2-7 few TRBV7-2 14 CASSFSGRYYEQYF TGTGCCAGCAGCTTTAGCGGGAGGTACTACGAGCAGTACTTC
TRBD2 TRBJ2-1 many TRBV12-3/TRBV12-4 17 CASITGLAGAFYNEQFF TGTGCCAGCATCACCGGACTAGCGGGAGCCTTTTACAATGAGCAGTTCTTC
TRBD1 TRBJ1-2 few TRBV27 15 CASSLNPGGSYGYTF TGTGCCAGCAGTTTAAACCCAGGGGGATCCTATGGCTACACCTTC
TRBD1 TRBJ1-1 NA TRBV29-1 14 CSVSGGGVRTEAFF TGCAGCGTTTCAGGAGGGGGCGTTAGGACTGAAGCTTTCTTT
NA TRBJ1-1 few TRBV2 12 CASSESFAEAFF TGTGCCAGCAGTGAAAGTTTCGCAGAAGCTTTCTTT
TRBD1 TRBJ2-2 few TRBV20-1 16 CSAPRGDRANTGELFF TGCAGTGCTCCCAGAGGGGACAGGGCGAACACCGGGGAGCTGTTTTTT
TRBD1 TRBJ2-7 few TRBV27 14 CASSSTDRSYEQYF TGTGCCAGCAGTTCCACGGACAGGTCCTACGAGCAGTACTTC
NA TRBJ1-1 NA TRBV21-1 17 CASSKSGAALMNTEAFF TGTGCCAGCAGCAAAAGTGGAGCAGCCCTAATGAACACTGAAGCTTTCTTT
TRBD1 TRBJ1-6 NA TRBV7-6 14 CASSFQGDNSPLHF TGTGCCAGCAGCTTTCAGGGGGATAATTCACCCCTCCACTTT
NA TRBJ2-1 many TRBV7-6 16 CASSSWGRGSYNEQFF TGTGCCAGCAGCTCCTGGGGCAGGGGCTCCTACAATGAGCAGTTCTTC
NA TRBJ2-5 few TRBV7-2 14 CASSFQGGGETQYF TGTGCCAGCAGCTTCCAGGGGGGGGGAGAGACCCAGTACTTC
TRBD1 TRBJ1-5 few TRBV5-6 14 CASSHGTGHQPQHF TGTGCCAGCAGCCATGGGACAGGGCATCAGCCCCAGCATTTT
NA TRBJ2-1 many TRBV14 12 CASSQNLLHPFF TGTGCCAGCAGCCAAAATCTTCTCCACCCCTTCTTC
NA TRBJ1-1 many TRBV5-1 15 CASSSRPPGDLGAFF TGCGCCAGCAGCTCGCGTCCCCCAGGGGACCTGGGAGCTTTCTTT
TRBD2 TRBJ2-2 NA TRBV30 15 CAWKGLAGATGELFF TGTGCCTGGAAAGGGCTAGCGGGAGCGACCGGGGAGCTGTTTTTT
NA TRBJ2-3 few TRBV7-9 10 CASSSATQYF TGTGCCAGCAGCTCCGCAACGCAGTATTTT
TRBD2 TRBJ2-1 NA TRBV7-3 16 CASSLKTSGLDNEQFF TGTGCCAGCAGCTTAAAGACTAGCGGTCTGGACAATGAGCAGTTCTTC
TRBD1 TRBJ2-7 few TRBV7-9 14 CASTTGRNFYEQYF TGTGCCAGCACGACAGGGAGAAACTTCTACGAGCAGTACTTC
NA TRBJ1-2 NA TRBV12-3/TRBV12-4 14 CASNLRGLDYGYTF TGTGCCAGCAACCTCAGGGGATTAGATTATGGCTACACCTTC
NA TRBJ2-3 few TRBV28 15 CASTSWGKSTDTQYF TGTGCCAGCACTTCCTGGGGGAAAAGCACAGATACGCAGTATTTT
NA TRBJ1-6 few TRBV5-6 14 CASSRGTVYSPLHF TGTGCCAGCAGCCGGGGAACAGTCTATTCACCCCTCCACTTT
TRBD2 TRBJ2-1 NA TRBV20-1 16 CSARDPWREEYNEQFF TGCAGTGCTAGAGATCCTTGGCGGGAGGAATACAATGAGCAGTTCTTC
NA TRBJ2-1 NA TRBV7-2 16 CASSSLRGDSYNEQFF TGTGCCAGCAGCTCACTCCGGGGTGACTCCTACAATGAGCAGTTCTTC
NA TRBJ1-2 many TRBV7-9 14 CASSGTSVLYGYTF TGTGCCAGCAGCGGGACATCAGTCCTCTATGGCTACACCTTC
NA TRBJ1-1 few TRBV12-3/TRBV12-4 13 CASAPRGNTEAFF TGTGCCAGCGCCCCGCGAGGGAACACTGAAGCTTTCTTT
TRBD2 TRBJ2-5 NA TRBV6-2/TRBV6-3 18 CASSSLPSESGRSETQYF TGTGCCAGCAGTTCCCTCCCCAGCGAGAGCGGGAGAAGCGAGACCCAGTACTTC
NA TRBJ1-1 NA TRBV6-1 13 CASRQGIITEAFF TGTGCCAGCAGGCAGGGGATTATCACTGAAGCTTTCTTT
NA TRBJ1-2 NA TRBV7-9 12 CASSLEGPGYTF TGTGCCAGCAGCTTAGAGGGACCTGGCTACACCTTC
TRBD2 TRBJ2-1 NA TRBV7-2 15 CASSLEVAGVTEQFF TGTGCCAGCAGCTTAGAAGTAGCGGGAGTTACTGAGCAGTTCTTC
NA TRBJ1-4 few TRBV30 15 CAWSVPSGFNEKLFF TGTGCCTGGAGTGTACCTTCAGGGTTTAATGAAAAACTGTTTTTT
TRBD1 TRBJ2-7 NA TRBV27 14 CASSQDRRNYEQYF TGTGCCAGCAGCCAGGACAGGAGAAATTACGAGCAGTACTTC
NA TRBJ2-1 many TRBV10-3 11 CAIDKNNEQFF TGTGCCATCGACAAGAACAATGAGCAGTTCTTC
NA TRBJ2-7 once TRBV4-1 14 CASSQGWPRKQQYF TGCGCCAGCAGCCAAGGCTGGCCTCGGAAACAGCAGTACTTC
TRBD1 TRBJ1-1 NA TRBV4-1 17 CASSSPNSGTGNTEAFF TGCGCCAGCAGCTCACCAAATTCCGGGACAGGGAACACTGAAGCTTTCTTT
NA TRBJ2-5 many TRBV5-1 13 CASRRGPEETQYF TGCGCCAGCAGACGCGGGCCCGAGGAGACCCAGTACTTC
TRBD2 TRBJ2-7 NA TRBV27 19 CASSSRDSGLVRSPYEQYF TGTGCCAGCAGTTCTCGGGACTCCGGACTAGTGAGGAGCCCCTACGAGCAGTACTTC
NA TRBJ1-2 many TRBV6-1 15 CASSESDVGFYGYTF TGTGCCAGCAGTGAATCAGACGTGGGGTTCTATGGCTACACCTTC
NA TRBJ2-1 few TRBV7-8 15 CASSLELGQTNEQFF TGTGCCAGCAGCTTAGAACTTGGACAGACCAATGAGCAGTTCTTC
TRBD1 TRBJ2-7 few TRBV28 13 CASGPGQGYEQYF TGTGCCAGCGGGCCGGGACAGGGATACGAGCAGTACTTC
NA TRBJ2-7 few TRBV7-9 14 CASSLGQGQGEQYF TGTGCCAGCAGCTTAGGCCAGGGTCAGGGCGAGCAGTACTTC
TRBD1 TRBJ2-5 NA TRBV10-3 13 CASRTGHQETQYF TGTGCCAGCCGGACAGGACACCAAGAGACCCAGTACTTC